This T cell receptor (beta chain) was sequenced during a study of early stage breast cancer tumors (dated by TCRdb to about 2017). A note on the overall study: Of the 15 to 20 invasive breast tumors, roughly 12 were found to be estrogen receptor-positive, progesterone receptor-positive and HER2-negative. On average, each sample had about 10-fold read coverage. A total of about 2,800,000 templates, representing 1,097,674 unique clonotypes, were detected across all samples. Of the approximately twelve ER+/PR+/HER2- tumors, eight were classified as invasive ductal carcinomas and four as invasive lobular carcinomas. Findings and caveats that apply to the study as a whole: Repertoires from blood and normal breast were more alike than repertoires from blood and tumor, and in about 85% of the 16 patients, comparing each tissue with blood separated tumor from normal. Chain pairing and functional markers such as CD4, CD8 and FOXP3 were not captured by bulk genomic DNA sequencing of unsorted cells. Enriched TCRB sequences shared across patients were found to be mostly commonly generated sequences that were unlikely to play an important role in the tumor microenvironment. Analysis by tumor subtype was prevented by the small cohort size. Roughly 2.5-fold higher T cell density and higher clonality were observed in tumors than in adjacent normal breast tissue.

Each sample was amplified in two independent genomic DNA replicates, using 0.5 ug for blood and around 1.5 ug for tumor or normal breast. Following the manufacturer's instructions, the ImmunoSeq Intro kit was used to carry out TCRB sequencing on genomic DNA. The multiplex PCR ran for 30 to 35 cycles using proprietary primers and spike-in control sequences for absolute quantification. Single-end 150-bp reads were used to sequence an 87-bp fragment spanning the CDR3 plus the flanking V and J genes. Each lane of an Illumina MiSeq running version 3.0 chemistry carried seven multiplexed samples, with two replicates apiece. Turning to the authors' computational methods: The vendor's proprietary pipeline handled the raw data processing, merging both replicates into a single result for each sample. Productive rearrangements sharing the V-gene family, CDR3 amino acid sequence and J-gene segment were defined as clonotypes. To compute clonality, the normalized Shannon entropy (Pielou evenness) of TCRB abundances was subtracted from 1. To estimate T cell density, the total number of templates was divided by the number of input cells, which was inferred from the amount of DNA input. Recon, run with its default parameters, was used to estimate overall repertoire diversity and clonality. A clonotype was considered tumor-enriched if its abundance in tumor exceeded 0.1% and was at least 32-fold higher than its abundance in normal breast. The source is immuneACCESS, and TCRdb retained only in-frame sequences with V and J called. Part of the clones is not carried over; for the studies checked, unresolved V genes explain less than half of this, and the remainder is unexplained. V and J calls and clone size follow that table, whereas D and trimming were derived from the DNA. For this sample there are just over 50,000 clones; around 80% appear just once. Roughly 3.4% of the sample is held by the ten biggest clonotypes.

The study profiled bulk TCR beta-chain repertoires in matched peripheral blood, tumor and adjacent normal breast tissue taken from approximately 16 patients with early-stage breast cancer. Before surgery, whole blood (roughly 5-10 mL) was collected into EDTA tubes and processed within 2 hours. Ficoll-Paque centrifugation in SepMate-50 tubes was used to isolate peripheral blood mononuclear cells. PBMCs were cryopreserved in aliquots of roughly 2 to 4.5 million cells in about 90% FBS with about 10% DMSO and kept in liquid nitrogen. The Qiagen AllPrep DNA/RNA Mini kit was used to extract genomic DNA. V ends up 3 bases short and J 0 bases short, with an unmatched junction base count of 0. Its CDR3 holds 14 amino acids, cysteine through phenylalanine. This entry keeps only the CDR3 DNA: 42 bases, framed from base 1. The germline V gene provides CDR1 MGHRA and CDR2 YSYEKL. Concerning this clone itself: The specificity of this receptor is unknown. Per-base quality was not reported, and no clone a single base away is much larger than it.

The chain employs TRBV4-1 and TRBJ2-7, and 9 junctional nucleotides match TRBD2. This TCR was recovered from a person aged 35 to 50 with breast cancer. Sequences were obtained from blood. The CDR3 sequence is CASSQREGSYEQYF. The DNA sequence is TGCGCCAGCAGCCAGCGGGAGGGCTCCTACGAGCAGTACTTC.